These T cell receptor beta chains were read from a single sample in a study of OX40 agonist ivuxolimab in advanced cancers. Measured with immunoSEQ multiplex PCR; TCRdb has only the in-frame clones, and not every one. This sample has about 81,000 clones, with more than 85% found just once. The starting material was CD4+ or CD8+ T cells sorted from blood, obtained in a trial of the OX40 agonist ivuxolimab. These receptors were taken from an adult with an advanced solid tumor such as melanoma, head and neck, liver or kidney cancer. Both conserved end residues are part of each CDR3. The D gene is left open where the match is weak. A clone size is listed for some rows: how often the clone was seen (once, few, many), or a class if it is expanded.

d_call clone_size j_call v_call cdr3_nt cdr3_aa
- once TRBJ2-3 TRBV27 TGTGCCAGCAGTTTATCTCTCCTTGTTGTTGCCCGTACAGATACGCAGTATTTT CASSLSLLVVARTDTQYF
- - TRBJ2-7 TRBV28 TGTGCCAGCAGTTTGGGCTCCTACGAGCAGTACTTC CASSLGSYEQYF
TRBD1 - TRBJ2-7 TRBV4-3 TGCGCCAGCAGCCTTGAACGGACAGGGCGTGTGGACGAGCAGTACTTC CASSLERTGRVDEQYF
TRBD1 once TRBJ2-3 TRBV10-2 TGCGCCAGCAGAGGACAGGGGGCTAGCACAGATACGCAGTATTTT CASRGQGASTDTQYF
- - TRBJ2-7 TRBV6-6 TGTGCCAGCAGTCCCTCCTACGAGCAGTACTTC CASSPSYEQYF
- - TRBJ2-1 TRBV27 TGTGCCAGCGGGCCCCGAGGCGCCTACAATGAGCAGTTCTTC CASGPRGAYNEQFF
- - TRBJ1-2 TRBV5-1 TGCGCCAGCAGCCCTGCGCAGGGGAACTATGGCTACACCTTC CASSPAQGNYGYTF
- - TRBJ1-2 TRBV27 TGTGCCAGCAGTTTATACGGGGGAGGGTATGGCTACACCTTC CASSLYGGGYGYTF
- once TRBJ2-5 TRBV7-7 TGTGCCAGCAGCTTAGGCAGACAAGAGACCCAGTACTTC CASSLGRQETQYF
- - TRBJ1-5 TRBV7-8 TGTGCCAGCAGCTTATACGGGGGCGAGACCCAGCATTTT CASSLYGGETQHF
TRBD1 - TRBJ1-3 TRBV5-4 TGTGCCAGCAGCTTAGGGGGCGCGTCGGGAAACACCATATATTTT CASSLGGASGNTIYF
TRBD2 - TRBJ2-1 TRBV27 TGTGCCAGCAGTACGTTAGCGGGAGGGATCTCCTACAATGAGCAGTTCTTC CASSTLAGGISYNEQFF
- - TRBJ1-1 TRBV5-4 TGTGCCACATGGCAGGGCACTGAAGCTTTCTTT CATWQGTEAFF
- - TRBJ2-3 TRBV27 TGTGCCAGCAGAATACCGGGAACGGTCGATACAGATACGCAGTATTTT CASRIPGTVDTDTQYF
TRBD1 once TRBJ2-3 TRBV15 TGTGCCACCAGCGTCGGGACAGGGGGCACAGATACGCAGTATTTT CATSVGTGGTDTQYF
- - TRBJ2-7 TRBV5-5 TGTGCCAGCAGGGTTTGGGAAAGCTCCTACGAGCAGTACTTC CASRVWESSYEQYF
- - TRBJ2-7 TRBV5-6 TGTGCCAGCAGCCCTGGTCCAGGGTCCCCCTACGAGCAGTACTTC CASSPGPGSPYEQYF
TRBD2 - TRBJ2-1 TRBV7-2 TGTGCCAGCAGCTTTTTAGAATTAGCGGGATTTGAGCAGTTCTTC CASSFLELAGFEQFF
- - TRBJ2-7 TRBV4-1 TGCGCCAGCAGCCAAGCGGCAGGCAGCTCCTACGAGCAGTACTTC CASSQAAGSSYEQYF
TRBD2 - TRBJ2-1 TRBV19 TGTGCCACCCAGACTAGCGGCAATGAGCAGTTCTTC CATQTSGNEQFF
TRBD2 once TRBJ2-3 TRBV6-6 TGTGCCAGCGTGAGACTAGCGGAGCTCCCTATAGAGCAGTATTTT CASVRLAELPIEQYF
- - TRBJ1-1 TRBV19 TGTGCCAGCGCCGACACCACTGAAGCTTTCTTT CASADTTEAFF
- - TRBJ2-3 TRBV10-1 TGCGCCAGCAGTGATTATGGGGCGGGCACAGATACGCAGTATTTT CASSDYGAGTDTQYF
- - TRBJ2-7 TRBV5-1 TGCGCCAGCAGCTCAAACTCTTGGGAGCAGTACTTC CASSSNSWEQYF
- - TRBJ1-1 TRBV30 TGTGCTACCTCCTGGGATATGAACACTGAAGCTTTCTTT CATSWDMNTEAFF
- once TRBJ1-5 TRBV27 TGTGCCAGCTCCATCGGGGCCAGCAATCAGCCCCAGCATTTT CASSIGASNQPQHF
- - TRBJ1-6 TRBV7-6 TGTGCCAGCAGCTTAGCAGGCACACTGACCTCGAGCTCCTATAATTCACCCCTCCACTTT CASSLAGTLTSSSYNSPLHF
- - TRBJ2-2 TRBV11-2 TGTGCCAGCAGCCGCGGTGGGGTAGCGAACACCGGGGAGCTGTTTTTT CASSRGGVANTGELFF
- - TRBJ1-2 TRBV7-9 TGTGCCAGCAGCTTAGTGCAGGCAACCGTCTATGGCTACACCTTC CASSLVQATVYGYTF
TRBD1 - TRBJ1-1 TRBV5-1 TGCGCCAGCAGCTCCCCGGGACAGGGGAGGACTGAAGCTTTCTTT CASSSPGQGRTEAFF
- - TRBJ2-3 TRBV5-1 TGCGCCAGCAGAACGGAAACTAGCACAGATACGCAGTATTTT CASRTETSTDTQYF
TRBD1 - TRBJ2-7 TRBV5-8 TGTGCCAGCAGCTCGGAGGACAGGGGATCCTACGAGCAGTACTTC CASSSEDRGSYEQYF
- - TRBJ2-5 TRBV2 TGTGCCAGCCCACTGGGACTGGTTGAAGAGACCCAGTACTTC CASPLGLVEETQYF
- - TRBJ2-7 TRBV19 TGTGCCAGTAGTATGACTTTGCTTGAGGAGGAGCAGTACTTC CASSMTLLEEEQYF
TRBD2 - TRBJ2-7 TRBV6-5 TGTGCCAGCAGTTGGGGAGCGGGAGGCTCCTACGAGCAGTACTTC CASSWGAGGSYEQYF
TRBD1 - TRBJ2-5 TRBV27 TGTGCCAGCAGTCCCACGACAGGGTACCAAGAGACCCAGTACTTC CASSPTTGYQETQYF
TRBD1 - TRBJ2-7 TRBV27 TGTGCCAGCAGCTATGCCGGGACAGGGGTCTACGAGCAGTACTTC CASSYAGTGVYEQYF
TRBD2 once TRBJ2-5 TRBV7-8 TGTGCCAGCAGTCGACTAGCGGAACAAGAGACCCAGTACTTC CASSRLAEQETQYF
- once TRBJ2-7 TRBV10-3 TGTGCCATCAGTGTCCCACCAGGGTGGGAGCAGTACTTC CAISVPPGWEQYF
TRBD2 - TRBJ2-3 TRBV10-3 TGTGCCATCAGGGGGACTAGCGGATACACAGATACGCAGTATTTT CAIRGTSGYTDTQYF
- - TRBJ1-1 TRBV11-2 TGTGCCAGCAGTCAGGGGAGGACTGAAGCTTTCTTT CASSQGRTEAFF
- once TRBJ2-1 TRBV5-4 TGTGCCAGCAGCTTGGAGTGGGGCAATGAGCAGTTCTTC CASSLEWGNEQFF
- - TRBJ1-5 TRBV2 TGTGCCAGCAGCAACCCAGGGAGAGGTTTTCAGCCCCAGCATTTT CASSNPGRGFQPQHF
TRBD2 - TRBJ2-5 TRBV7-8 TGTGCCAGCAGCTTCGGGGGGGCAATGGAAGAGACCCAGTACTTC CASSFGGAMEETQYF
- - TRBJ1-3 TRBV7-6 TGTGCCAGCAGCTTAAAGGAGGGTCAGGCAGGAAACACCATATATTTT CASSLKEGQAGNTIYF
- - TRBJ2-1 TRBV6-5 TGTGCCAGCAGACCTGGCAGCTCCTACAATGAGCAGTTCTTC CASRPGSSYNEQFF
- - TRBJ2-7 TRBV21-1 TGTGCCAGCAGCGATTCCAGGAGCTCCTACGAGCAGTACTTC CASSDSRSSYEQYF
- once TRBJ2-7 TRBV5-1 TGCGCCAGCAGTTCGTATCGACAGGCTCAAGAGCAGTACTTC CASSSYRQAQEQYF
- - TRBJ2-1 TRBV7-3 TGTGCCAGCAGTATCGAACCGAACAATGAGCAGTTCTTC CASSIEPNNEQFF
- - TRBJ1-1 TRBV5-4 TGTGCCAGCAGTTACGGGGGGAACACTGAAGCTTTCTTT CASSYGGNTEAFF
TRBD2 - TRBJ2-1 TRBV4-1 TGCGCCAGCAGCCTGGGACTAGCGAACTACAATGAGCAGTTCTTC CASSLGLANYNEQFF
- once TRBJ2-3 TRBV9 TGTGCCAGCAGCGCGACCGGGCCACCGAGCACAGATACGCAGTATTTT CASSATGPPSTDTQYF
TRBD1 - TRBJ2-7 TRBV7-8 TGTGCCAGCAGCCCCGGACAGGGCTACGAGCAGTACTTC CASSPGQGYEQYF
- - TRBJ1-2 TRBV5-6 TGTGCCAGCAGCTTGATTCCGTACAGGGTGTGGGGTGGCTACACCTTC CASSLIPYRVWGGYTF
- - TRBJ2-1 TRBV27 TGTGCCAGCAAACTGGCTCACAATGAGCAGTTCTTC CASKLAHNEQFF
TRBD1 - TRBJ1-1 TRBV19 TGTGCCAGTATCCCGACAGGGGGCACTGAAGCTTTCTTT CASIPTGGTEAFF
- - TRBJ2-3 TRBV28 TGTGCCAGCAGTCCAGTTGTCCGAGGGGATACGCAGTATTTT CASSPVVRGDTQYF